This TCR beta chain emerged from a study of tumor and adjacent non-tumor tissue in lung cancer. Background on the study: Stage I to III disease affected roughly 10 men and a handful of women aged about 30 to 85. General observations from the study: Tumor repertoires had a smaller top 100 clone share than normal lung.

This sample's RNA came from whole unsorted tissue. More than 3 cm separated this lung sample from the edge of the tumor. Between August and November 2014, newly diagnosed, chemotherapy-naive lung cancer patients underwent thoracic surgery in China. Concerning this clonotype itself: As yet, its antigen is unknown.

Three rounds of nested PCR, following a modified ARM-PCR protocol, produced the TCRbeta library. TCRdb reanalysed the multiplex PCR reads using MiXCR and keeps one entry per CDR3 protein. In the table there are more than 75,000 distinct CDR3 sequences, 80% of which are singletons. J lost 13 bases, V lost 7 bases, and 14 bases had no gene match. The length of the CDR3 is 14 residues. Germline CDR1 MNHNS, CDR2 SASEGT. Specimen: distant non-tumor lung tissue. The J gene is TRBJ2-1, the V gene TRBV6-1; 9 nucleotides align to TRBD2. This clonotype was obtained from a man aged 55 to 69 with small cell lung cancer. CDR3 in amino acids: CASIFSGSKNVQFF. The DNA for the CDR3 is TGTGCCAGCATCTTTAGCGGGAGTAAGAATGTACAGTTCTTC.